This entry lists 27 T cell receptor beta chains sequenced from one sample in a study of early T cells in non-severe SARS-CoV-2 infection (dated by TCRdb to about 2021). Library preparation used 5' RACE. Sequencing took place on a NextSeq 500. TCRdb reprocessing: public reads trimmed at Q25 with fastp, clones called with MiXCR, in-frame beta chains kept. Identical CDR3 protein sequences are pooled into one entry, listed with their most common genes and DNA. The sample yields 25,000 to 30,000 distinct CDR3 sequences; roughly 4.3% were counted once. The leading ten clones occupy approximately 5.8% of the sample. The source material was whole blood. The receptor source for this set is an adult who was a healthcare worker with PCR-confirmed SARS-CoV-2 infection or an uninfected control (not recorded which).

This clonotype was recorded many times. The rearrangement links TRBV7-2 to TRBJ2-3, with 12 bases fitting TRBD2. The J segment lost 1 base and the V segment lost 7 bases, leaving 6 bases of the junction unmatched. CDR1 SGHTA and CDR2 FQGNSA come from the germline V gene. The CDR3 is made up of 16 amino acids. CDR3 sequence: CASTLGLAGRTDTQYF. The CDR3 DNA sequence: TGTGCCAGCACCCTGGGACTAGCGGGCCGCACAGATACGCAGTATTTT.

The chain combines TRBV21-1 with TRBJ2-5. TRBV21-1 represents a pseudogene. This CDR3 contains 15 residues. For the CDR3, the DNA is TGTGCCAGCAGCATTACTTGGTCAGGCTCAGAGACCCAGTACTTC. Encoded protein: CASSITWSGSETQYF.

This clonotype showed up many times. The V call is TRBV4-2, the J call TRBJ1-1, with unresolved D. The CDR3 contains 13 residues. Germline V gives CDR1 LGHNA, CDR2 YNFKEQ. The germline V and J ends were trimmed by 4 bases and 4 bases, with 10 bases remaining between them. The CDR3 nucleotides read TGTGCCAGCAGCCCGTCCCTCGCCACTGAAGCTTTCTTT. The encoded protein is CASSPSLATEAFF.

This clonotype occurred many times. V is TRBV15 and J is TRBJ2-2, with D possibly being TRBD1 (5 bases). V lost 5 bases to trimming and J lost 5 bases, with 15 bases between them. This CDR3 region has 15 residues. CDR1 and CDR2 from the germline V gene are LNHNV and YYDKDF (reference sequence). CDR3 nucleotides: TGTGCCACCAGCGTCAGGACGGCAGGGACCGGGGAGCTGTTTTTT. Translating gives CATSVRTAGTGELFF.

This clonotype was recorded at least ten times. This sequence joins TRBV18 and TRBJ2-2; D possibly corresponds to TRBD1 (6 bases). V was cut by 5 bases and J by 3 bases, with 7 bases left in between. Germline lookup yields CDR1 KGHSH and CDR2 LQKENI. The CDR3 is made up of 13 amino acids. In nucleotides, the CDR3 is TGTGCCAGCTCAGGACAGTACACCGGGGAGCTGTTTTTT. Amino acids: CASSGQYTGELFF.

This clonotype appeared many times. The rearrangement joins TRBV5-1 to TRBJ2-7; the D call may be TRBD1 or TRBD2 (6 bases each). Trimming stripped 8 bases from V and 0 bases from J, with 15 bases between. Germline lookup yields CDR1 SGHRS and CDR2 YFSETQ. The CDR3 totals 14 residues. The DNA for the CDR3 is TGCGCCAGTCAGAGGACGGGGGCCTCCTACGAGCAGTACTTC. Protein sequence: CASQRTGASYEQYF.

This clonotype was recorded many times. The chain uses TRBV12-3 or TRBV12-4 and TRBJ1-1; no firm D call. Between the trimmed V and J ends, which lost 5 bases and 5 bases, there was a span of 15 bases. CDR3 size: 14 residues. The CDR3: CASSPRAGSTEAFF. CDR3 DNA sequence: TGTGCCAGCAGTCCCCGGGCGGGGAGTACTGAAGCTTTCTTT.

This clonotype was recorded at least ten times. The rearrangement links TRBV7-2 to TRBJ2-1; D tentatively reads TRBD1 or TRBD2 (5 bases each). CDR3 length: 14 residues. Germline loops: CDR1 SGHTA, CDR2 FQGNSA. Trimming took 5 bases from V and 12 from J, leaving 20 bases between them. CDR3 protein: CASSPGVARRGQFF. The CDR3, as DNA: TGTGCCAGCAGCCCTGGGGTAGCGCGAAGGGGGCAGTTCTTC.

This clonotype was recorded at least ten times. The V and J genes are TRBV14 and TRBJ2-7; 11 bases agree with TRBD1. Trimming at V came to 3 bases and at J to 3 bases, leaving 13 bases not matched to a gene. The CDR3 consists of 18 residues. Germline V CDR1 and CDR2: SGHDN, FVKESK. The CDR3 DNA is TGTGCCAGCAGCCAGGGACAGGGGGGCCGACGGCCCGTCTACGAGCAGTACTTC. Translated, it gives CASSQGQGGRRPVYEQYF.

This clonotype was seen ten or more times. This chain uses TRBV11-2 with TRBJ2-5; 7 nucleotides line up with TRBD1. The germline V gene encodes CDR1 SGHAT and CDR2 FQNNGV. The CDR3 contains 16 residues. The trim removed 4 bases at V and 1 base at J, leaving 9 bases unmatched. CDR3 DNA: TGTGCCAGCAGCTGGGGGTGGGACAGAAGCCAAGAGACCCAGTACTTC. Its protein is CASSWGWDRSQETQYF.

This clonotype was recorded many times. The chain links TRBV18 to TRBJ2-1; TRBD2 matches at 9 bases. This CDR3 contains 17 residues. J gave up 2 bases and V 3 bases, and 8 bases lay outside the gene matches. Germline-derived CDR1 and CDR2 are KGHSH and LQKENI. The chain's CDR3 is CASSPWLASGTYNEQFF. For the CDR3, the DNA is TGTGCCAGCTCACCTTGGCTGGCTAGCGGGACCTACAATGAGCAGTTCTTC.

This clonotype was seen a handful of times. The chain uses TRBV28 and TRBJ2-4; D uncertain. The CDR3 spans 15 residues. Looked up from germline, CDR1 is MDHEN and CDR2 is SYDVKM. V lost 2 bases and J lost 0, with 8 bases in between. The CDR3 loop is CASSLGQLAKNIQYF. CDR3 coding DNA: TGTGCCAGCAGTTTAGGCCAGCTAGCCAAAAACATTCAGTACTTC.

This clonotype occurred many times. This chain uses TRBV4-1 with TRBJ1-2; 11 bases are shared with TRBD1. The trim removed 0 bases at V and 4 bases at J, leaving 4 bases unmatched. The CDR3 sequence is 16 residues long. Germline V gives CDR1 MGHRA, CDR2 YSYEKL. CDR3 residues: CASSQERTGGTYGYTF. In nucleotides, the CDR3 is TGCGCCAGCAGCCAAGAGCGGACAGGGGGCACCTATGGCTACACCTTC.

This clonotype showed up many times. The V gene is TRBV27, the J gene TRBJ1-1; 9 bases match TRBD1. This CDR3 contains 15 residues. The J segment lost 0 bases and the V segment lost 6 bases, leaving 5 bases of the junction unmatched. Looked up from germline, CDR1 is MNHEY and CDR2 is SMNVEV (reference sequence). CDR3 in DNA: TGTGCCAGCAGACGGACAGGGGTCATGAACACTGAAGCTTTCTTT. Amino acids: CASRRTGVMNTEAFF.

This clonotype appeared many times. This chain links TRBV5-5 with TRBJ2-7; D unclear. This CDR3 is built from 16 residues. In germline, CDR1 is SGHKS, CDR2 YYEKEE (reference sequence). V dropped 2 bases and J dropped 0 bases, with 15 bases sitting between them. The CDR3 bases are TGTGCCAGCAGCTTAAAGTCGGCATATAGCTCCTACGAGCAGTACTTC. Amino acid sequence: CASSLKSAYSSYEQYF.

This clonotype turned up a few times. V gene TRBV6-2 or TRBV6-3 combines with J gene TRBJ2-1, with 12 nucleotides matching TRBD2. Germline loops: CDR1 MNHEY, CDR2 SVGEGT. The V and J ends lost 6 bases and 4 bases, in that order; junction bases with no gene match: 4. The CDR3 totals 15 residues. This chain's CDR3 is CASSQGLAGYNEQFF. CDR3 in DNA: TGTGCCAGCAGCCAAGGACTAGCGGGGTACAATGAGCAGTTCTTC.

This clonotype was seen a handful of times. The rearrangement uses TRBV6-2 or TRBV6-3 and TRBJ2-3; D gene ambiguous. The CDR3 is made up of 13 amino acids. Trimming left V 5 bases short and J 6 bases short, with 12 bases between. The germline V gene has CDR1 MNHEY and CDR2 SVGEGT. CDR3 coding DNA: TGTGCCAGCAGTCGCCAGGCTGGGGATACGCAGTATTTT. Amino acids: CASSRQAGDTQYF.

Many counts were recorded for this clonotype. The CDR3 nucleotides read TGTGCCACCCGAAGGGGGGAAGAGCAGTACTTC. Amino acid sequence: CATRRGEEQYF. This rearrangement joins TRBV10-3 to TRBJ2-7; D could derive from TRBD1 or TRBD2 (6 bases each). The CDR3 is 11 amino acids. The V and J ends lost 10 bases and 7 bases respectively, with 14 bases between them. CDR1 is ENHRY and CDR2 is SYGVKD in the germline V gene.

Many counts were recorded for this clonotype. This chain links TRBV6-5 with TRBJ1-2; TRBD1 might be the D (6 bases). The germline V and J ends were trimmed by 6 bases and 2 bases, with 10 bases remaining between them. Germline-derived CDR1 and CDR2 are MNHEY and SVGAGI. The CDR3 loop spans 13 amino acids. The CDR3 is CASRPTGNYGYTF. For the CDR3, the DNA is TGTGCCAGCAGACCCACAGGGAACTATGGCTACACCTTC.

This clonotype was recorded many times. V usage is TRBV6-5 and J usage is TRBJ1-6, with D unresolved. Germline V gives CDR1 MNHEY, CDR2 SVGAGI. CDR3 length: 15 residues. V shed 0 bases and J shed 9 bases, with 12 bases lying between them. The CDR3 loop reads CASSYSTRESSPLHF. CDR3 DNA: TGTGCCAGCAGTTACTCGACAAGGGAGAGTTCACCCCTCCACTTT.

This chain uses TRBV6-1 with TRBJ1-1, with D unclear. The CDR3 loop spans 14 amino acids. Germline-derived CDR1 and CDR2 are MNHNS and SASEGT. V lost 8 bases, J lost 1 base, and 14 bases lay in between. The CDR3 coding sequence is TGTGCCAGCGTTAGACGGACTCGGAACACTGAAGCTTTCTTT. Encoded protein: CASVRRTRNTEAFF.

This clonotype was observed at least ten times. This chain joins TRBV19 and TRBJ1-2; D ambiguous. Per germline, CDR1 LNHDA and CDR2 SQIVND (reference sequence). V was shortened by 3 bases and J by 6 bases, with 11 bases between the two germline ends. The CDR3 runs to 13 residues. CDR3 sequence reads: CASSILEGNGYTF. The CDR3 bases are TGTGCCAGTAGTATTCTGGAGGGAAATGGCTACACCTTC.

A note on this clonotype: No conserved phenylalanine or tryptophan is present at the end of the CDR3, so a read error is the likely explanation. V is TRBV7-2 and J is TRBJ2-1; 7 bases agree with TRBD1. Per germline, CDR1 SGHTA and CDR2 FQGNSA. The CDR3 totals 15 residues. V dropped 4 bases and J dropped 1; count of bases not matched to a gene: 4. The CDR3 nucleotides are TGTGCCAGCAGCTCATACAGGGGTTCCTACAATGAGCAGTTCATC. It translates to CASSSYRGSYNEQFI.

In this sample, this clonotype turned up a few times. This chain links TRBV11-2 with TRBJ2-6; tentative D call: TRBD1 (5 bases). The CDR3 contains 16 residues. The V gene lost 5 bases and the J gene lost 0 bases, with 11 bases spanning the gap. Germline-derived CDR1 and CDR2 are SGHAT and FQNNGV. The CDR3 here is CASSGRTSSGANVLTF. For the CDR3, the DNA is TGTGCCAGCAGCGGAAGGACAAGCTCTGGGGCCAACGTCCTGACTTTC.

The rearrangement links TRBV11-3 to TRBJ1-2; 7 bases are shared with TRBD1. The CDR3 loop spans 17 amino acids. Germline trimming cut 3 bases from V and 0 bases from J; bases unmatched to any gene: 10. CDR1 SGHNT and CDR2 YENEEA come from the germline V gene. The CDR3 spells CASSFYPGTEPNYGYTF. The CDR3 nucleotides read TGTGCCAGCAGCTTCTACCCCGGGACAGAGCCTAACTATGGCTACACCTTC.

This clonotype appeared many times. The chain links TRBV7-9 to TRBJ1-1; D is unclear. The CDR3 extends over 15 amino acids. The germline V gene has CDR1 SEHNR and CDR2 FQNEAQ (reference sequence). Trimming left V 5 bases short and J 4 bases short, with 17 bases between. CDR3 in amino acids: CASSILRQLATEAFF. CDR3 nucleotides: TGTGCCAGCAGCATCCTAAGACAACTTGCCACTGAAGCTTTCTTT.

As for this clonotype: This could be a read error, since a much larger clone is one nucleotide away. The chain uses TRBV13 and TRBJ2-7; TRBD1 is a possible D gene (5 bases). V was cut by 3 bases and J by 2 bases, with 11 bases left in between. Germline-derived CDR1 and CDR2 are PRHDT and FYEKMQ (reference sequence). The CDR3 totals 14 residues. The CDR3 sequence is CASSFGHPPYEQYF. The CDR3 bases are TGTGCCAGCAGCTTCGGACACCCCCCCTACGAGCAGTACTTC. The full variable domain, its missing parts supplied by reference TRBV13 and TRBJ2-7, is AAGVIQSPRHLIKEKRETATLKCYPIPRHDTVYWYQQGPGQDPQFLISFYEKMQSDKGSIPDRFSAQQFSDYHSELNMSSLELGDSALYFCASSFGHPPYEQYFGPGTRLTVT.